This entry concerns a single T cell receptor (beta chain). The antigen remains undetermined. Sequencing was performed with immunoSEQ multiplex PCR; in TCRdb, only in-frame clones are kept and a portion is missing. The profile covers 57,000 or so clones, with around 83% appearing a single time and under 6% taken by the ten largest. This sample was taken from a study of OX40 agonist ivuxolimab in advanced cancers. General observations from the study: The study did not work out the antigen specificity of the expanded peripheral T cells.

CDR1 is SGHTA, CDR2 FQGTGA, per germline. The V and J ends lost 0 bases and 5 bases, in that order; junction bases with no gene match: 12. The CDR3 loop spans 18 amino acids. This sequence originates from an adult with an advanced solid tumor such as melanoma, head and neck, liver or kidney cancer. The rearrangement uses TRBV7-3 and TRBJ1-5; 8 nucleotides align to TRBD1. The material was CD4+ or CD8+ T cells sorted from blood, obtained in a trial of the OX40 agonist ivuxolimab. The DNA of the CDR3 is TGTGCCAGCAGCTTAACGGGGCTGCAGGGGGCGTATGATCAGCCCCAGCATTTT. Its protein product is CASSLTGLQGAYDQPQHF.